This TCR beta chain was obtained from a study of technical replicates of blood from a few donors. Germline V CDR1 and CDR2: SGHAT, FQNNGV. The CDR3 has 14 residues. With 8 bases removed from V and 5 bases from J, the gap between germline ends came to 15 bases. The method was immunoSEQ multiplex PCR; TCRdb's version includes in-frame clones alone and lacks a portion of them. The table lists approximately 73,000 clones, roughly 93% of them singletons. The chain links TRBV11-2 to TRBJ2-2; tentative D call: TRBD2 (6 bases). This receptor was taken from a human donor in good health. Source material: T cells isolated from PBMCs. The CDR3 is CASGAGKGTGELFF. In nucleotides, the CDR3 is TGTGCCAGCGGTGCGGGGAAAGGGACCGGGGAGCTGTTTTTT.